The table lists the clone carrying this TCR beta chain with a few counts. Its antigen is still unknown. The data originate from a study of beta chain features in type 1 diabetes. J was trimmed by 3 bases and V by 5 bases; bases with no gene match: 13. The germline CDR1 and CDR2 sequences are GTSNPN and SVGIG (reference sequence). The CDR3 covers 16 residues. The whole isolated RNA underwent reverse transcription, so sequencing captured expressed TCRB transcripts. Profiling relied on immunoSEQ multiplex PCR, and the TCRdb table lists in-frame clones only, not all of them. The table lists a few hundred thousand clones, about 23% of them singletons. Study findings and constraints: An over-representation of cells with high TCR expression could result from cDNA sequencing. At VDJ recombination sites, type 1 diabetes patients had fewer insertions and more deleted nucleotides. Within each of all four CD4+ subsets, Type 1 diabetes patients had TCRB CDR3s that were moderately but significantly shorter.

The sequence derives from a woman in her thirties with type 1 diabetes. The sample consisted of naive CD4+ T cells from blood. V and J are TRBV30 and TRBJ1-5, with TRBD1 identical over 7 bases. The CDR3 DNA sequence: TGTGCCTGGGCGGAAGGGGGCGTATTGGACAATCAGCCCCAGCATTTT. It translates to CAWAEGGVLDNQPQHF.